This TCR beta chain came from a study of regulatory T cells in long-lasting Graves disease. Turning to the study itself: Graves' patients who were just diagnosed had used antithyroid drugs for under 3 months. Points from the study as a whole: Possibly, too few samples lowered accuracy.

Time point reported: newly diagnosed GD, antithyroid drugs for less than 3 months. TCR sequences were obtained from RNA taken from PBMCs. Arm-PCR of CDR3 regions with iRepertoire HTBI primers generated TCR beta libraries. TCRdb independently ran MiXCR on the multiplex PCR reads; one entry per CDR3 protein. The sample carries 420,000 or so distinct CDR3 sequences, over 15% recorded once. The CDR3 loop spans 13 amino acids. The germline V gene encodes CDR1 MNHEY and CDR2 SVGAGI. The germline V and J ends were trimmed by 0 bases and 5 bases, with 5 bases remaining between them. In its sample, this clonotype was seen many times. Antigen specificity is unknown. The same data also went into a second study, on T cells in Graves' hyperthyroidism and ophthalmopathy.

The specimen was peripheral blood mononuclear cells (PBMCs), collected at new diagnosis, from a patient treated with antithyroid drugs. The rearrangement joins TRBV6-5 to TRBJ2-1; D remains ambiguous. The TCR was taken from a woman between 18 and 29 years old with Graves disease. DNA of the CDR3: TGTGCCAGCAGTTACTCACTACACAATGAGCAGTTCTTC. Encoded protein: CASSYSLHNEQFF.